The sequence of this TCR beta chain was determined in a study of cytomegalovirus exposure and HLA in healthy donors. Broader study findings: It was shown in a later analysis that HLA-associated TCR beta chains were more clonally expanded than other, equally common chains. Later on, an analysis found that several of the most significant clusters appeared to be linked to common viral pathogens, which included parvovirus B19. Analysis performed later found about 17,000 TCR beta sequences associated with HLA alleles at 0.05 false discovery rate. Cytomegalovirus-associated TCR beta chains were listed, numbering 150 to 200.

With regard to this clone: Its antigen remains unknown.

Germline V lookup: CDR1 SGHVS, CDR2 FQNEAQ. The CDR3 has 14 amino acids. The V segment lost 5 bases and the J segment 4 bases; nucleotides outside the gene matches: 7. Primers: 60 Vbeta forward and 13 Jbeta reverse. Some clones are missing from TCRdb's copy, which holds only in-frame ones; the method was immunoSEQ multiplex PCR. The data hold some 110,000 clones, with 70% to 80% observed a single time. Sequencing was carried out using PBMCs. This TCR came from a woman under 30 in good health and CMV-seropositive. This chain uses TRBV7-8 with TRBJ1-2; 7 bases match TRBD1. This CDR3 is CASSQGGRIYGYTF. The CDR3 DNA reads TGTGCCAGCAGCCAAGGGGGCAGAATCTATGGCTACACCTTC.